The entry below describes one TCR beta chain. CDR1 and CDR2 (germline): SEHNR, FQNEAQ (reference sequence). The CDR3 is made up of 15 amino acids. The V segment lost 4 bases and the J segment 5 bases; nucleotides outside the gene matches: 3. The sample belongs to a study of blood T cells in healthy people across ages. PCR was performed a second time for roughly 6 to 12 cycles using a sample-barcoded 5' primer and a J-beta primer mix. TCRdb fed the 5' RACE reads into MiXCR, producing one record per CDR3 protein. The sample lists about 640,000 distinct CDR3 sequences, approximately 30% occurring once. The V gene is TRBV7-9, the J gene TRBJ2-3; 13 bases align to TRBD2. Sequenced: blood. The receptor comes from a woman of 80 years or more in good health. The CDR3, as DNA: TGTGCCAGCAGCTCGACTAGCGGGAGGAAAGATACGCAGTATTTT. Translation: CASSSTSGRKDTQYF.